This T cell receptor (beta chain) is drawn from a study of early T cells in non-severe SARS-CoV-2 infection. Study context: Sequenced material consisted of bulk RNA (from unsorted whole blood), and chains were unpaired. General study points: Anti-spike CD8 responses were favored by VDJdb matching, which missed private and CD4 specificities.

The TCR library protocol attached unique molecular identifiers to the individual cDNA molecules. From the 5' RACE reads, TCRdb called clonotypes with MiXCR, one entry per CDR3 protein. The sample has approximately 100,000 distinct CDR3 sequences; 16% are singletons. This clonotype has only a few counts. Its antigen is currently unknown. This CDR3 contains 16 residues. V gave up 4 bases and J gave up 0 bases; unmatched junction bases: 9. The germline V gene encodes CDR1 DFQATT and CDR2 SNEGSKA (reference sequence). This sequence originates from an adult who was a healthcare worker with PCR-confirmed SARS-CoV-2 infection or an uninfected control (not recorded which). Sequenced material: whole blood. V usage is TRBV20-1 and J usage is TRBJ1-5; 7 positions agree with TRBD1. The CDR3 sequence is CSAKDGGGYSNQPQHF. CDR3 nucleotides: TGCAGTGCTAAAGACGGAGGGGGCTATAGCAATCAGCCCCAGCATTTT.